The 2 T cell receptor beta chains given below trace back to one sample, sequenced in a study of tumor and adjacent non-tumor tissue in lung cancer. No cell sorting was done before RNA was extracted from the tissue. This non-tumor lung sample came from over 3 cm beyond the tumor edge. The library came from three nested PCR rounds adapted from ARM-PCR protocols. TCRdb processed the multiplex PCR reads anew with MiXCR; each CDR3 protein has one entry. This sample yields about 50,000 distinct CDR3 sequences, of which roughly 69% are seen a single time; 20% to 30% belongs to the top ten. The sample consisted of distant non-tumor lung tissue. The receptors were gathered from a woman aged 55 to 70 with non-small cell lung cancer.

This clonotype appeared many times. The chain uses TRBV4-3 and TRBJ1-3; TRBD1 might be the D (5 bases). The CDR3 runs 17 residues. Trimming took off 1 base at V and 0 bases at J, with 13 bases between the two ends. CDR1 is LGHNA and CDR2 is YSLEER in the germline V gene. Written as DNA, the CDR3 is TGCGCCAGCAGCCAAGTTCGGCAGGGAGCCTCTGGAAACACCATATATTTT. Its translation is CASSQVRQGASGNTIYF.

Regarding this clonotype: At one end, the junction sequence differs from germline, possibly due to a read error. The gene calls are TRBV5-5 and TRBJ1-5; possibly TRBD1 for D (5 bases). Germline values: CDR1 SGHKS, CDR2 YYEKEE (reference sequence). The length of the CDR3 is 17 residues. The CDR3 DNA is TGTGCCAGCAGTTTGGGATCAGGGCAGGAGGTAAATCAGCCCCAGCATTTT. Encoded protein: CASSLGSGQEVNQPQHF.